What follows are 11 T cell receptor beta chains derived from one specimen sequenced in a study of CD8+ T cells in alopecia areata. The sorting of pooled cutaneous lymph node cells relied on CD4, CD8alpha, NKG2D, NKG2ACE and other markers. Isolated RNA was reverse transcribed into cDNA used as the sequencing template. Assay used: immunoSEQ multiplex PCR; TCRdb lists only in-frame clones, some missing. The sample presents about 300,000 clones, none singletons. The material sequenced was CD4+ T cells sorted from a lymph node. These receptors all come from a C3H/HeJ mouse with alopecia areata. This strain's MHC haplotype is H2-k.

For this clone: Genes and germline are mouse. The read terminates 4 residues ahead of where the CDR3 ends, so the germline J gene completes it. Other DNA sequences within the sample encode an identical CDR3. V usage is TRBV5 and J usage is TRBJ2-2; D not certain. V was clipped by 3 bases and J by 0 bases, with 2 bases between them. CDR1 and CDR2 (germline): LGHNA, YNLKQL (reference sequence). The CDR3 extends over 13 amino acids. CDR3 DNA (partial): TGTGCCAGCAGCCAGACAAACACCGGG. Amino acids: CASSQTNTG. From start to end, the CDR3 is CASSQTNTGQLYF.

Notes on this clone: Any gene name here is a mouse gene name. The read finishes 4 residues shy of the CDR3 end, and the germline J gene is used to complete it. The genes are TRBV19 and TRBJ2-2, with 8 bases aligning to TRBD2. This CDR3 is 16 amino acids long. V shed 4 bases, J shed 1 base, and the junction held 6 bases outside the gene matches. Germline V CDR1 and CDR2: FNHDT, SITEND (reference sequence). The chain's CDR3 is CASSPGLGKNTGQLYF. The CDR3 bases that were read are TGTGCCAGCAGTCCCGGACTGGGAAAAAACACCGGG.

This clone was counted at least ten times. The listed genes are named as in mouse. The DNA ends 4 residues before the CDR3 does, and the rest of the CDR3 is filled in from the germline J gene. The same CDR3 also results from other DNA sequences found in this sample. The J gene is TRBJ2-4, the V gene TRBV13-3; D is unclear. Looked up from germline, CDR1 is NNHDY and CDR2 is SYVADS. This CDR3 contains 12 residues. The CDR3 reads CASSDAGNTLYF. CDR3 bases read: TGTGCCAGCAGTGATGCAGGAAAC.

A note on this clone: Any gene name here is a mouse gene name. The CDR3 goes on 4 residues after the read ends, and that part is filled in from the germline J gene. V and J are TRBV13-1 and TRBJ2-2; 9 bases fit TRBD1. Trimming removed 0 bases from V and 1 base from J; junction bases left unmatched: 1. Germline CDR1 NSHNY, CDR2 SYGAGN. This CDR3 has 16 amino acids. The CDR3 region is CASSDGDRENTGQLYF. The covered CDR3 bases are TGTGCCAGCAGTGATGGGGACAGGGAAAACACCGGG.

In this sample, this clone turned up a few times. Gene and germline names: mouse. The sequence runs out 4 residues before the end of the CDR3; the remainder is reconstructed from the germline J gene. The chain recombines TRBV13-1 with TRBJ2-1, with TRBD1 matching 8 bases. The CDR3 has 16 amino acids. Germline V gives CDR1 NSHNY, CDR2 SYGAGN. V shed 0 bases, J shed 2 bases, and the junction held 4 bases outside the gene matches. CDR3 loop: CASSDAAGQDYAEQFF. The covered CDR3 bases are TGTGCCAGCAGTGATGCAGCGGGACAGGACTATGCT.

There are a few counts of this clone. Gene and germline names: mouse. The CDR3 is cut off 4 residues early in the read; its end comes from the germline J gene. The chain combines TRBV13-3 with TRBJ2-7, with a tentative D call TRBD2 (5 bases). From germline, CDR1 is NNHDY and CDR2 SYVADS. This CDR3 region has 13 residues. CDR3 DNA, as far as it was read: TGTGCCAGCAGTGAAGGGTCTGGGTAT. This encodes CASSEGSGY. The complete CDR3 sequence is CASSEGSGYEQYF.

About this clone itself: The germline and genes are mouse ones. The read ends 4 residues shy of where the CDR3 ends; the end is completed using the germline J gene. The identical CDR3 is also encoded by other nucleotide sequences in the sample. The V gene is TRBV5, the J gene TRBJ1-2; 7 bases fit TRBD1. Looked up from germline, CDR1 is LGHNA and CDR2 is YNLKQL (reference sequence). V lost 0 bases to trimming and J lost 3 bases; unmatched junction nucleotides: 4. This CDR3 contains 15 residues. The CDR3 DNA, read in part, is TGTGCCAGCAGCCAAGATGAGGGGGCAGACTCC. As protein: CASSQDEGADS. The full CDR3 sequence reads CASSQDEGADSDYTF.

This clone turned up a few times. Mouse names are used for the genes. The read halts 4 residues ahead of the CDR3 end, with the missing end drawn from the germline J gene. The rearrangement joins TRBV17 to TRBJ2-5, with 12 positions matching TRBD2. This CDR3 spans 16 amino acids. In germline, CDR1 is MNHDT, CDR2 YYDKIL. The DNA read from the CDR3 is TGTGCTAGCAGCATGACTGGGGGGGCGGTGAAAGAC. Its translation is CASSMTGGAVKD. The full CDR3 protein is CASSMTGGAVKDTQYF. The variable domain in full, with the rest retrieved from reference TRBV17 and TRBJ2-5, is DTTVKQNPRYKLARVGKPVNLICSQTMNHDTMYWYQKKPNQAPKLLLFYYDKILNREADTFEKFQSSRPNNSFCSLYIGSAGLEYSAMYLCASSMTGGAVKDTQYFGPGTRLLVL.

Regarding this clone: Genes here carry mouse names. The read halts 4 residues ahead of the CDR3 end, with the missing end drawn from the germline J gene. V is TRBV1 and J is TRBJ1-1, with D unclear. The CDR3 spans 15 residues. V lost 2 bases and J 0 bases, leaving 10 bases between the germline ends. Germline V gives CDR1 NSQYPW, CDR2 LRSPGD (reference sequence). The CDR3 DNA, read in part, is TGCACCTGCAGTGCAATGGGGTTTGCAAACACA. Translated, it gives CTCSAMGFANT. The entire CDR3 is CTCSAMGFANTEVFF.

Remarks on this clone: The listed genes are named as in mouse. The DNA ends 4 residues before the CDR3 does, and the rest of the CDR3 is filled in from the germline J gene. The V call is TRBV19, the J call TRBJ2-3; 10 bases align to TRBD2. The germline V gene has CDR1 FNHDT and CDR2 SITEND (reference sequence). This CDR3 contains 15 residues. The J segment lost 4 bases and the V segment lost 5 bases, leaving 7 bases of the junction unmatched. CDR3 sequence reads: CASSYRTGGSETLYF. CDR3 DNA (partial): TGTGCCAGCAGCTACCGGACTGGGGGATCAGAA.

In the case of this clone: Each gene name is a mouse one. The missing CDR3 end, 4 residues past where the read stops, is filled in from the germline J gene. The chain joins TRBV5 to TRBJ2-7; 9 bases align to TRBD2. Germline CDR1 is LGHNA and CDR2 is YNLKQL (reference sequence). V was pared by 7 bases and J by 2 bases, with 3 bases of the junction left unmatched. The CDR3 covers 13 residues. Incomplete CDR3 DNA: TGTGCCAGCACAGGGACTGGGACCTAT. Residues: CASTGTGTY. The complete CDR3 protein is CASTGTGTYEQYF.